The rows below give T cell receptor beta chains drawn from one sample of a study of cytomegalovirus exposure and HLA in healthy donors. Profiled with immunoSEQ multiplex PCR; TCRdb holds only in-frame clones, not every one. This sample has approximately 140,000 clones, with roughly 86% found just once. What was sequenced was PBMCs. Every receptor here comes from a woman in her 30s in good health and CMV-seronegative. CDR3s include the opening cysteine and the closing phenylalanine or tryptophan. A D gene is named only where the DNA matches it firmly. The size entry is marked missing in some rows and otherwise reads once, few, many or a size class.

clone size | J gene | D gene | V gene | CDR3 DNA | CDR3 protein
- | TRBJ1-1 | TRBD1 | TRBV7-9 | TGTGCCAGCAGCTTTGGGGACAGGCTGGACACTGAAGCTTTCTTT | CASSFGDRLDTEAFF
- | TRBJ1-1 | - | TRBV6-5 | TGTGCCAGCAGTTACTCGACACAGACGAACACTGAAGCTTTCTTT | CASSYSTQTNTEAFF
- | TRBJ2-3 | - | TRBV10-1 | TGCGCCAGCAGTGAGTCTGTAGGGGTGGCGCGAACGCAGTATTTT | CASSESVGVARTQYF
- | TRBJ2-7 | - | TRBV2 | TGTGCCAGCGAACCGAACGCGCGAGGTGAGCAGTACTTC | CASEPNARGEQYF
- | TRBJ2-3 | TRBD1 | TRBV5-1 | TGCGCCAGCAGCTTGGAGGGACAGGGTCCAGATACGCAGTATTTT | CASSLEGQGPDTQYF
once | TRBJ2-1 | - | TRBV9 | TGTGCCAGCAGCGTAGGGGGAGGGGGTTCCTACAATGAGCAGTTCTTC | CASSVGGGGSYNEQFF
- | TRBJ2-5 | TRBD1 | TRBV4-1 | TGCGCCAGCAGCTACGGACAGGGGGCAGGGTTAGCTTCAGAGACCCAGTACTTC | CASSYGQGAGLASETQYF
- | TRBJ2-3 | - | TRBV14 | TGTGCCAGCAGCCAAGATTTCGAGGGGGGGCCAGGGGGCACAGATACGCAGTATTTT | CASSQDFEGGPGGTDTQYF
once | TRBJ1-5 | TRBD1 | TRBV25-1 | TGTGCCAGCAGAGGGACAGGGGTTAATCAGCCCCAGCATTTT | CASRGTGVNQPQHF
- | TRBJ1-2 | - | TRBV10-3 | TGTGCCATCAGCCCATTGGGGGGGCGAGGCTATGGCTACACCTTC | CAISPLGGRGYGYTF
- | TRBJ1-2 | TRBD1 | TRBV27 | TGTGCCAGCAGGGGCGCCGGGACAGATGGCTACACCTTC | CASRGAGTDGYTF
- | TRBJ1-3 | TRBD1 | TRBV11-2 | TGTGCCAGCAGCTTAGAATCGACAGGGGCCCGCTCTGGAAACACCATATATTTT | CASSLESTGARSGNTIYF
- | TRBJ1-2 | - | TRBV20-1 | TGCAGTGCTCCCAGCTATGGCTACACCTTC | CSAPSYGYTF
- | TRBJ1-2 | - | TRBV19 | TGTGCCAGTAGTATCAGAGTCCGGGTAGGAGGCTACACCTTC | CASSIRVRVGGYTF
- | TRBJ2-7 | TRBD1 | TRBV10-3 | TGTGCCATTCGACAGGGCCCATCCTACGAGCAGTACTTC | CAIRQGPSYEQYF
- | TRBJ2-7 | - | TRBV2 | TGTGCCAGCAGTGAGGGGGACACCTACGAGCAGTACTTC | CASSEGDTYEQYF
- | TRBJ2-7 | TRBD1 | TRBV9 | TGTGCCAGCAGCGTAGGGGGGACAGGGGTCTACGAGCAGTACTTC | CASSVGGTGVYEQYF
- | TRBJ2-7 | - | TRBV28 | TGTGCCAGCAGTTTCGCTACCCCCTACGAGCAGTACTTC | CASSFATPYEQYF
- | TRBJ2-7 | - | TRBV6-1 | TGTGCCAGCTCCGCCGGGTACTACTACGAGCAGTACTTC | CASSAGYYYEQYF
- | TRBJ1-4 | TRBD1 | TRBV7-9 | TGTGCCAGCAGCTTTAGACAGGGTCTGAATGAAAAACTGTTTTTT | CASSFRQGLNEKLFF
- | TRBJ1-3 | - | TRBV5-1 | TGCGCCAGCAGCTTAACGGGCCGGGGCTCTGGAAACACCATATATTTT | CASSLTGRGSGNTIYF
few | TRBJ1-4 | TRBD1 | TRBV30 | TGTGCCTGTGACAGGGATTCGAATGAAAAACTGTTTTTT | CACDRDSNEKLFF
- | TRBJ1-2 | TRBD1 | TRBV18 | TGTGCCAGCTCACCTCAGACAGGGGAAAACTATGGCTACACCTTC | CASSPQTGENYGYTF
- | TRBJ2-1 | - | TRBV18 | TGTGCCAGCTCGGCCTCCATGGAGGATGAGCAGTTCTTC | CASSASMEDEQFF
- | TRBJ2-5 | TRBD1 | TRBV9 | TGTGCCAGCAGCGTAGAGGGGGCGTTTGGTGGACCGAGAGAGACCCAGTACTTC | CASSVEGAFGGPRETQYF
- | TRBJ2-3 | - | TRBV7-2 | TGTGCCAGCAGCCCCTATTTCGGTCGAGATACGCAGTATTTT | CASSPYFGRDTQYF
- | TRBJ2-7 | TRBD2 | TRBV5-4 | TGTGCCAGCAGCTTGATGGGCGGGGGAGTCTACGAGCAGTACTTC | CASSLMGGGVYEQYF
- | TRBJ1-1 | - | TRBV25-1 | TGTGCCAGCATCCCTAGCACCCAGGGAGGGACTGAAGCTTTCTTT | CASIPSTQGGTEAFF
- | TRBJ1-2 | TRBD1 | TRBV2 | TGTGCCAGCAGGACCCGGGACAGGGTAGACTACACCTTC | CASRTRDRVDYTF
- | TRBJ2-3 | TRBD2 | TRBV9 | TGTGCCAGCAGCGTAGGCCCCGGGGAGCGGGGGGCGACAGATACGCAGTATTTT | CASSVGPGERGATDTQYF
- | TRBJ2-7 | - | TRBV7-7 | TGTGCCAGCAGCTTAGTTGACTCGTCGGAGCAGTACTTC | CASSLVDSSEQYF
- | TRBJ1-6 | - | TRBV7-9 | TGTGCCAGCAGCTACCAACCAGGGAATTCACCCCTCCACTTT | CASSYQPGNSPLHF
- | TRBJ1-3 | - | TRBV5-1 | TGCGCCAGCAGCGACCCCCAGGGTGCCGGAAACACCATATATTTT | CASSDPQGAGNTIYF
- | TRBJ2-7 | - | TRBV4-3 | TGCGCCAGCAGCCAGGCCACAAGCTCCGGGGGTGGCGAGCAGTACTTC | CASSQATSSGGGEQYF
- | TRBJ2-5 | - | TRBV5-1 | TGCGCCAGCAGGGGGATGGGAGGAAGGGCGAAAGAGACCCAGTACTTC | CASRGMGGRAKETQYF
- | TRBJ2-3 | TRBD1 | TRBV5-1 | TGCGCCAGCAGCTCGAGAGGACAGGAGGATACGCAGTATTTT | CASSSRGQEDTQYF
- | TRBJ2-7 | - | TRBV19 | TGTGCCAGTAGCGGACGGACAGCGGCCTACGAGCAGTACTTC | CASSGRTAAYEQYF
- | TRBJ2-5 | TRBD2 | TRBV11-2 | TGTGCCAGCAGCAAACGGGGCGGGGGGCAGGGAGAGACCCAGTACTTC | CASSKRGGGQGETQYF
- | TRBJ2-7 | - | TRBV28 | TGTGCCAGCAGTTTATGGCCCGCCGGGGGCGAGCAGTACTTC | CASSLWPAGGEQYF
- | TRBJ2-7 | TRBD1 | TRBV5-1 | TGCGCCAGCAGCTGGGCCGGGACAGGAACCGACGAGCAGTACTTC | CASSWAGTGTDEQYF
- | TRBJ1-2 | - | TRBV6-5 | TGTGCCAGCAGTCAGGGCCCCGCAGCTTCCTATGGCTACACCTTC | CASSQGPAASYGYTF
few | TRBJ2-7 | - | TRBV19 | TGTGCCAGTTCGGACTATCCTTCCTACGAGCAGTACTTC | CASSDYPSYEQYF
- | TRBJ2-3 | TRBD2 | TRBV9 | TGTGCCAGCAGCTCCTCGGGGGGGAGCACAGATACGCAGTATTTT | CASSSSGGSTDTQYF
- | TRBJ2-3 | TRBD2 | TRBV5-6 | TGTGCCAGCAGCTTGGTGGCGGGGGGGCCTGCAGATACGCAGTATTTT | CASSLVAGGPADTQYF
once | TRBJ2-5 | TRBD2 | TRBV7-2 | TGTGCCAGCAGCCACCGCGTAGCGGGGGGCTTGGAGACCCAGTACTTC | CASSHRVAGGLETQYF
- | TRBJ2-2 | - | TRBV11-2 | TGTGCCAGCAGCTTAGACTGGTTCTTAGCCGGGGAGCTGTTTTTT | CASSLDWFLAGELFF
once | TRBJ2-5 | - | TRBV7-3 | TGTGCCAGCAGCTTATCCGTACAAGAGACCCAGTACTTC | CASSLSVQETQYF
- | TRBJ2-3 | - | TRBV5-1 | TGCGCCAGCAGGATACAGGTTAGCACAGATACGCAGTATTTT | CASRIQVSTDTQYF
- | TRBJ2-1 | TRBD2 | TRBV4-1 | TGCGCCAGCAGCCTCCTGACTAGCGGGGGGGCGAATGAGCAGTTCTTC | CASSLLTSGGANEQFF
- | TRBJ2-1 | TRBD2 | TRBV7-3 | TGTGCCAGCAGCTCGGGACTAGCGGGGGATGAGCAGTTCTTC | CASSSGLAGDEQFF